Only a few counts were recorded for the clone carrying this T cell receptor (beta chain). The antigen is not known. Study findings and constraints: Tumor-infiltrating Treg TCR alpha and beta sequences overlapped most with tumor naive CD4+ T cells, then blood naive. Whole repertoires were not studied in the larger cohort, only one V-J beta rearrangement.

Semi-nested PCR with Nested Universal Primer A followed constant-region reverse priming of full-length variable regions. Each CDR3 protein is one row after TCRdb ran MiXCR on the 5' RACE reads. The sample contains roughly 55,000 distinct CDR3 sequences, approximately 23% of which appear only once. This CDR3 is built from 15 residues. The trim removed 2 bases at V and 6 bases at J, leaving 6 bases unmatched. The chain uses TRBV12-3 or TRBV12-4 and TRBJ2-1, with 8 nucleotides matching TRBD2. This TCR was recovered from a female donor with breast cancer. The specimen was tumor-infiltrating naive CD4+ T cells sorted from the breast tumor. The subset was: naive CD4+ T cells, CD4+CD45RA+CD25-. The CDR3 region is CASSLSLAGSNEQFF. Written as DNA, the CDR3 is TGTGCCAGCAGTTTATCCCTAGCGGGCTCCAATGAGCAGTTCTTC.